A single sample is the source of the 8 T cell receptor beta chains below, sequenced in a study of blood T cell repertoires in COVID-19. Profiling relied on immunoSEQ multiplex PCR, and the TCRdb table lists in-frame clones only, not all of them. The table lists over 60,000 clones, about 91% of them singletons. The sequenced material came from peripheral blood. The receptors come from a man older than 75 with acute or convalescent COVID-19.

This clone occurred a few times. The J gene is TRBJ1-1, the V gene TRBV5-1; 7 bases align to TRBD1. The CDR3 contains 11 residues. The trim removed 5 bases at V and 6 bases at J, leaving 1 base unmatched. CDR1 is SGHRS, CDR2 YFSETQ, per germline. In DNA, the CDR3 is TGCGCCAGCAGGGGACAGTCTGAAGCTTTCTTT. Its translation: CASRGQSEAFF.

This chain connects TRBV5-5 to TRBJ1-5, with TRBD1 identical over 9 bases. J was trimmed by 4 bases and V by 3 bases; bases with no gene match: 8. The CDR3 is 16 amino acids. CDR1 is SGHKS, CDR2 YYEKEE, per germline (reference sequence). CDR3 region: CASSSSEGQGNQPQHF. The DNA of the CDR3 is TGTGCCAGCAGCTCCTCGGAGGGACAGGGAAATCAGCCCCAGCATTTT.

This rearrangement joins TRBV2 to TRBJ2-7, with 8 positions matching TRBD1. Germline CDR1 reads SNHLY; CDR2 reads FYNNEI. Trimming at V came to 5 bases and at J to 3 bases, leaving 9 bases not matched to a gene. The CDR3 runs 15 residues. The chain's CDR3 is CASSPTTGTGYEQYF. CDR3 nucleotides: TGTGCCAGCAGTCCGACGACCGGGACAGGCTACGAGCAGTACTTC.

V gene TRBV11-2 combines with J gene TRBJ2-1, with D possibly matching TRBD1 (6 bases). CDR3 size: 14 residues. Trimming left V 3 bases short and J 2 bases short, with 8 bases between. The germline CDR1 and CDR2 sequences are SGHAT and FQNNGV. The CDR3 sequence is CASSFDRTYNEQFF. CDR3 coding DNA: TGTGCCAGCAGCTTTGACAGGACCTACAATGAGCAGTTCTTC.

In this sample, this clone turned up once. This rearrangement joins TRBV7-9 to TRBJ1-4, with D perhaps TRBD1 (6 bases). V was trimmed by 4 bases and J by 5 bases, leaving 17 bases between them. Germline lookup yields CDR1 SEHNR and CDR2 FQNEAQ (reference sequence). The CDR3 is made up of 16 amino acids. CDR3 DNA: TGTGCCAGCAGCTCCACGACAGGTTCGGACAATGAAAAACTGTTTTTT. Its protein product is CASSSTTGSDNEKLFF.

CDR3 sequence (DNA): TGTGCCAGCAGTGAGGTGGGAGCGGGAGAGGGGGAGACCCAGTACTTC. Translated, it gives CASSEVGAGEGETQYF. This chain connects TRBV2 to TRBJ2-5; TRBD2 aligns across 8 bases. V shed 3 bases, J shed 5 bases, and the junction held 11 bases outside the gene matches. The length of the CDR3 is 16 residues. From germline, CDR1 is SNHLY and CDR2 FYNNEI.

The chain joins TRBV10-1 to TRBJ2-5, with D hard to call. V shed 10 bases and J shed 0 bases, with 12 bases lying between them. Germline V lookup: CDR1 WNHNN, CDR2 SYGVQD (reference sequence). The CDR3 has 13 amino acids. The CDR3 protein is CATYDTYQETQYF. The CDR3 coding sequence is TGCGCCACCTACGACACTTACCAAGAGACCCAGTACTTC.

The chain recombines TRBV15 with TRBJ2-5; D might be TRBD2 (7 bases). In germline, CDR1 is LNHNV, CDR2 YYDKDF (reference sequence). The CDR3 runs to 15 residues. The V and J ends lost 3 bases and 5 bases respectively, with 16 bases between them. The DNA of the CDR3 is TGTGCCACCAGCAGCCGCTGGGGGGGCGGGGAGACCCAGTACTTC. This gives the protein CATSSRWGGGETQYF.